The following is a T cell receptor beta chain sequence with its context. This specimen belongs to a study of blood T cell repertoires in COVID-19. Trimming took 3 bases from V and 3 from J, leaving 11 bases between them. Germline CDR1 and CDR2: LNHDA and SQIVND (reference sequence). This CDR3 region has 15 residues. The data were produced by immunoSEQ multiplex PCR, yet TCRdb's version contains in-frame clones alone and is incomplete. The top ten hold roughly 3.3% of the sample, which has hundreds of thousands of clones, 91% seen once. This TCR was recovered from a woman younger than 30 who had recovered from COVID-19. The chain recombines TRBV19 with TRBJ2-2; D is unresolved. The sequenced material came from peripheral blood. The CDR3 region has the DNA TGTGCCAGTAGTATCCTTAGTCAGGACACCGGGGAGCTGTTTTTT. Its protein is CASSILSQDTGELFF.